This T cell receptor beta chain was sequenced in a study of T cells after yellow fever vaccination (dated by TCRdb to the late 2010s). Broadly, across the study: Using CD3, CD45RA, CCR7 and CD95 staining, memory subsets (EM, EMRA, CM and Tscm) were sorted on a BD FACS Aria III. Libraries from fractions with low cell numbers were prepared with the SMART-Seq v4 Ultra Low Input RNA kit. Two healthy male donors, one aged 18 to 29 and one aged 30 to 40 years, were included in the cohort. To follow T-cell clones before and after both primary and booster YFV17D yellow fever vaccination, bulk TCR alpha and beta repertoires underwent longitudinal sequencing. Blood samples were taken at several timepoints before and after primary and secondary immunization, and bulk PBMC replicates and cell subsets were isolated. Memory subsets were sorted on days 0, 15 and 45 and at 18 months following primary vaccination, and on days 0, 15 and 45 following the 30-year booster.

The CDR1 and CDR2 encoded by the germline V gene are SGHRS and YFSETQ. The CDR3 covers 16 residues, taking in both the cysteine and the phenylalanine. Only the CDR3 DNA stays, 48 bases, in frame from base 1. Trimming takes 0 bases off V and 2 bases off J; junction bases not matched to a gene: 4. What the research found in general, with its limitations: FACS-sorted repertoires could contain abundant contaminating clonotypes from the bulk population, so computational filtering was required. Because the study included only a couple of donors, the extent to which the findings can be generalized is limited. A small share of clonotypes was detected in both CD4 and CD8 compartments, with the overlap likely arising from convergent recombination. The secondary T-cell response was weaker than the primary response but faster, peaking on day 5 instead of day 15. On day 0, almost all vaccine-responding clonotypes were below detection in the sorted memory subsets. After the booster, most of the clones that had expanded following primary vaccination were detected again (just under 97% of CD4 and roughly 90% of CD8), which suggests that memory was broadly maintained.

This clonotype showed up many times. No base qualities exist here, and no much larger clone lies one base off it. The treatment or condition label for this specimen denotes: live attenuated yellow fever vaccine strain. A standard Ficoll-Paque protocol was used to isolate PBMCs from peripheral blood. RNA from sorted memory subsets was extracted with the RNeasy Micro Kit. Synthesis of TCR cDNA relied on 5'RACE template switching, a step that introduced a universal primer site along with unique molecular identifiers. Priming of cDNA synthesis was performed from both the TCR alpha and TCR beta constant segments. Library amplification used two PCR steps, and the second PCR step added sample barcodes and sequencing adapters. Sequencing of libraries was performed on Illumina HiSeq 2500 (2x100 bp) or NovaSeq (2x150 bp). On the study's bioinformatics: Demultiplexing of reads and collapsing into UMI consensus sequences were performed with MIGEC, and V(D)J alignment was carried out with MiXCR. Using edgeR on replicate PBMC samples, clonotypes were called vaccine-responding if FDR was below 0.01 and the log2 fold change was above 5 up to day 15. CD4 or CD8 identity was assigned to each bulk clonotype according to whether the clonotype was present at higher abundance in the sequenced CD4 repertoire or the sequenced CD8 repertoire. To estimate how each clone was distributed across memory phenotypes, clonotype frequencies in memory subsets were weighted by FACS-sorted cell numbers. TCRdb trimmed the raw reads at Q25, called clones with MiXCR and kept productive beta chains. Here each entry gathers all rows of one CDR3 protein and keeps the most common genes and DNA. The V and J calls shown here were made by TCRdb, not taken from the authors' results. For this sample there are tens of thousands of distinct CDR3 sequences; 6.6% appear just once. Together, the top ten hold about 20% of the sample.

The sequence joins TRBV5-1 to TRBJ2-1, with 8 bases matching TRBD2. The material sequenced was PBMCs, either bulk or a sorted T-cell subset (CD4+, CD8+, memory, or dextramer-sorted; not recorded which), taken on the day of the first yellow fever vaccination. This TCR was sampled from a young man who received the YFV17D yellow fever vaccine. The CDR3 protein sequence reads: CASSLEAGAPYNEQFF. The DNA sequence follows: TGCGCCAGCAGCTTGGAAGCGGGGGCCCCCTACAATGAGCAGTTCTTC.